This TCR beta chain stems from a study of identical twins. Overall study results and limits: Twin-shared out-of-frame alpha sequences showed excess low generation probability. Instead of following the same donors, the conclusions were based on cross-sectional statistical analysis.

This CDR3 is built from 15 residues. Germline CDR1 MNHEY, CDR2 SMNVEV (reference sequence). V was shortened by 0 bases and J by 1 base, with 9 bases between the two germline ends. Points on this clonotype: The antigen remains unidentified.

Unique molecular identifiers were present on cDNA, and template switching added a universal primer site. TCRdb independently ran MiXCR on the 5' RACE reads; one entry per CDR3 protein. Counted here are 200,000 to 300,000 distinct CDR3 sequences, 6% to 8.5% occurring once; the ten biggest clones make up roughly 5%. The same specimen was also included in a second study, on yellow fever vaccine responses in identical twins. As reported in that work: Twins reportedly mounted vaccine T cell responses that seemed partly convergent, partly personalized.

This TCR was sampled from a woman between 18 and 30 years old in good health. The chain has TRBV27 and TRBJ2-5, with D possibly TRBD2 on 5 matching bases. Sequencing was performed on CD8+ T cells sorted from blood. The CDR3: CASSLSRGFQETQYF. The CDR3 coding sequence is TGTGCCAGCAGTTTATCAAGAGGGTTCCAAGAGACCCAGTACTTC.